These T cell receptor beta chains were read from a single sample in a study of neurological immune-mediated disorders. TCRdb reprocessed the 5' RACE reads via MiXCR and lists one record per CDR3 protein. The sample carries 18,000 or so distinct CDR3 sequences, about 10% recorded once. Sequenced material: CD8+ T cells from blood. All receptors come from a woman aged 45-59 years in good health. CDR3s include the opening cysteine and the closing phenylalanine or tryptophan. Each record gives: J gene, clone size, V gene, D gene, CDR3 DNA, CDR3 protein. The D gene is left open where the match is weak. Some rows have no size entry. The others give once, few or many, or a class for an expanded clone.

J: TRBJ2-3
size: many
V: TRBV27
D: NA
DNA: TGTGCCAGCAGTTATAAGGATACGCAGTATTTT
CDR3: CASSYKDTQYF

J: TRBJ2-7
size: many
V: TRBV2
D: TRBD1
DNA: TGTGCCAGCATCAGAGGGACAGCAACATACGAGCAGTACTTC
CDR3: CASIRGTATYEQYF

J: TRBJ1-1
size: few
V: TRBV12-3/TRBV12-4
D: NA
DNA: TGTGCCAGCAGTTCACCTTTGGTGGAGGACACTGAAGCTTTCTTT
CDR3: CASSSPLVEDTEAFF

J: TRBJ1-1
size: many
V: TRBV29-1
D: NA
DNA: TGCAGCGTTGAGCGCTGGAGCACTGAAGCTTTCTTT
CDR3: CSVERWSTEAFF

J: TRBJ2-1
size: many
V: TRBV24-1
D: NA
DNA: TGTGCCACCAGTGCGGGGTTACGGAGGGCTGCCAATGAGCAGTTCTTC
CDR3: CATSAGLRRAANEQFF

J: TRBJ2-7
size: many
V: TRBV7-9
D: NA
DNA: TGTGCCAGCAGCTCGGGGGCTTTTGAGGAGCAGTACTTC
CDR3: CASSSGAFEEQYF

J: TRBJ2-1
size: many
V: TRBV6-2/TRBV6-3
D: TRBD2
DNA: TGTGCCAGCGTACTAGCGGGAGGTTCCTACAATGAGCAGTTCTTC
CDR3: CASVLAGGSYNEQFF

J: TRBJ2-1
size: many
V: TRBV6-6
D: TRBD1
DNA: TGTGCCAGCAGTAACGGGACAGGGGAGGTGAATGAGCAGTTCTTC
CDR3: CASSNGTGEVNEQFF

J: TRBJ1-3
size: many
V: TRBV7-2
D: NA
DNA: TGTGCCAGCAGCCCCGCAGGGCCTGGAAACACCATATATTTT
CDR3: CASSPAGPGNTIYF

J: TRBJ1-1
size: many
V: TRBV30
D: NA
DNA: TGTGCCTGGAACGGGTACACTGAAGCTTTCTTT
CDR3: CAWNGYTEAFF

J: TRBJ2-3
size: medium-sized
V: TRBV5-1
D: TRBD1
DNA: TGCGCCAGCAGCTCCGAGGGGGCTATCACAGATACGCAGTATTTT
CDR3: CASSSEGAITDTQYF

J: TRBJ1-2
size: many
V: TRBV9
D: TRBD1
DNA: TGTGCCAGCAGCACCGGACAGGGGGCGAGTGGCTACACCTTC
CDR3: CASSTGQGASGYTF

J: TRBJ2-5
size: many
V: TRBV5-1
D: NA
DNA: TGCGCCAGCAGCCCCCTAGGGGACCGCCCGGTGACCCAGTACTTC
CDR3: CASSPLGDRPVTQYF

J: TRBJ2-5
size: many
V: TRBV28
D: NA
DNA: TGTGCCAGCGAGGCCGAAAATCAAGAGACCCAGTACTTC
CDR3: CASEAENQETQYF

J: TRBJ1-3
size: NA
V: TRBV28
D: NA
DNA: TGTGCCAGCAGTTTACCACCCAGGGTGGGAAGAGGAAACACCATATATTTT
CDR3: CASSLPPRVGRGNTIYF

J: TRBJ2-2
size: many
V: TRBV27
D: TRBD1
DNA: TGTGCCAGCAGTTTGGACAGGGGGCCTCGGACCGGGGAGCTGTTTTTT
CDR3: CASSLDRGPRTGELFF

J: TRBJ1-1
size: many
V: TRBV4-1
D: NA
DNA: TGCGCCAGCAGCCAAGGGGTGAACGCTGAAGCTTTCTTT
CDR3: CASSQGVNAEAFF

J: TRBJ2-1
size: many
V: TRBV7-9
D: TRBD2
DNA: TGTGCCAGCAGCGACGTAGCGGGAGGCCCTGGGGATGAGCAGTTCTTC
CDR3: CASSDVAGGPGDEQFF

J: TRBJ1-1
size: many
V: TRBV5-1
D: NA
DNA: TGCGCCAGCAGCTTGGGACAGAAGATGAACACTGAAGCTTTCTTT
CDR3: CASSLGQKMNTEAFF

J: TRBJ2-1
size: many
V: TRBV27
D: NA
DNA: TGTGCCAGCAGTTTAACCGAAGGGTCCTACAATGAGCAGTTCTTC
CDR3: CASSLTEGSYNEQFF

J: TRBJ2-7
size: many
V: TRBV7-2
D: NA
DNA: TGTGCCAGCAGATTCCCACCCCCCTCCTACGAGCAGTACTTC
CDR3: CASRFPPPSYEQYF

J: TRBJ1-2
size: many
V: TRBV28
D: NA
DNA: TGTGCCAGCAAACGTCAGGGAGATCAGTATGGCTACACCTTC
CDR3: CASKRQGDQYGYTF

J: TRBJ1-1
size: many
V: TRBV27
D: NA
DNA: TGTGCCAGCAGCTGGATGACAGGCCACACTGAAGCTTTCTTT
CDR3: CASSWMTGHTEAFF

J: TRBJ2-7
size: many
V: TRBV4-2
D: NA
DNA: TGTGCCAGCAGCCAAGACCGGGGGAGGGGGTCCTACGAGCAGTACTTC
CDR3: CASSQDRGRGSYEQYF

J: TRBJ2-2
size: many
V: TRBV3-1
D: NA
DNA: TGTGCCAGCAGCCGAGAATGGCGGACCGGGGAGCTGTTTTTT
CDR3: CASSREWRTGELFF